The TCR gamma chain under discussion was sequenced for a study of Vδ1+ human thymocytes. This clone was seen more than once but under ten times. Its antigen is currently unknown. Per the germline V gene, CDR1 is VTNTFY and CDR2 is YDVSTARD (reference sequence). The CDR3 has 12 amino acids. The junction had 6 bases not matched to a gene; V was cut back by 4 bases and J by 6 bases. Alphabeta T cells were depleted, then CD3+ Vdelta1+ Vdelta2- thymocytes were FACS-sorted. Sorted Vdelta1+ thymocytes were roughly 96% to 99.6% pure. Extracted RNA was reverse transcribed into cDNA. Multiplex PCR used pooled V-gene forward primers and a constant-region reverse primer to amplify CDR3s. TCRdb re-called the multiplex PCR reads via CATT. Found here are 25,000 to 35,000 gamma-chain clones, about 18% of them singletons; the top ten hold approximately 1.7%. General study results and limits: Despite high sort purity, roughly 20% of thymic T cell receptor delta sequences were Vdelta2. Thymic TRG and TRD repertoires appeared highly polyclonal.

This clonotype was obtained from a boy younger than two who had congenital heart surgery. The material sequenced was Vdelta1+ gamma-delta thymocytes from the thymus. The subset is: FACS-sorted CD3+ TCRalphabeta- TCRVdelta1+ TCRVdelta2- thymocytes. V is TRGV3 and J is TRGJ1 or TRGJ2. CDR3 sequence: CATWERRYKKLF. The CDR3 DNA reads TGTGCCACCTGGGAGCGTCGTTATAAGAAACTCTTT.